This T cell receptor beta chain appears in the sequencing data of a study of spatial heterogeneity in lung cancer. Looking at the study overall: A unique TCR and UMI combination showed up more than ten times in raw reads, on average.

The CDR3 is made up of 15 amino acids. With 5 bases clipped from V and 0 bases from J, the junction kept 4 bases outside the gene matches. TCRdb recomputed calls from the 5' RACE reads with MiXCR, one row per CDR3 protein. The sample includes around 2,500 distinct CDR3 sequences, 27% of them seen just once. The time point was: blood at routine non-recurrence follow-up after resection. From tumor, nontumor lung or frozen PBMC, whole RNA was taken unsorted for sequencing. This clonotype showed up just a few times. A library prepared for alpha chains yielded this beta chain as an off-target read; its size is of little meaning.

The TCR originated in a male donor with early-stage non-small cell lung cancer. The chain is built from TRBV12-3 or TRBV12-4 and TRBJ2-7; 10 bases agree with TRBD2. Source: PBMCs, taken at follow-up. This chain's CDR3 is CASSLRTSGSYEQYF. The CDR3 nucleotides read TGTGCCAGCAGTCTAAGGACTAGCGGCTCCTACGAGCAGTACTTC.